This T cell receptor beta chain was recorded in a study of identical twins. The length of the CDR3 is 16 residues. TCRdb ran MiXCR on the 5' RACE reads and lists one entry per CDR3 protein. The sample contains roughly 1,500,000 distinct CDR3 sequences, 32% of which appear only once. Healthy Caucasians made up all donors. The sequence derives from a newborn girl in good health. The sequencing input was cord blood. The V gene is TRBV21-1, the J gene TRBJ2-1; the D call of TRBD2 is as the table states it, not checked on the DNA. TRBV21-1 is flagged as a pseudogene. CDR3 in amino acids: CASSEPSQGTPYEQFF. The DNA of the CDR3 is TGTGCCAGCAGCGAACCTAGCCAGGGAACCCCTTACGAGCAGTTCTTC.